The following is a T cell receptor (beta chain) sequence with its context. The antigen it binds to is not known. No base qualities exist here, and no much larger clone lies one base off it. Cut back by 3 bases and 4 bases, the V and J ends lie 10 bases apart. Its CDR3 holds 14 amino acids, cysteine through phenylalanine. The sequence is cut down to CDR3 DNA, 42 bases in frame from base 1. The CDR1 and CDR2 encoded by the germline V gene are ENHRY and SYGVKD. The method was the immunoSEQ multiplex PCR assay. Here the immuneACCESS table is served through TCRdb, limited to in-frame sequences with V and J called. Missing clones are a known gap in these copies; in checked studies unresolved V genes cover under half, and the rest lacks a known reason. The sample has around 13,000 clones on record, approximately 79% of them singletons. The leading ten clones occupy 7.5% to 8.5% of the sample. The sample belongs to a study of chemoradiotherapy in HPV16-positive cancers (dated by TCRdb to between 2022 and 2023). About the investigation overall: Using functional T-cell assays on cells from a couple of HPV16-positive patients, the researchers defined candidate HPV-specific T-cell clones and common TCR motifs. The study asked whether T-cell immunity against the HPV oncoproteins E6 and E7 changes during chemoradiotherapy and whether it affects survival. The candidate HPV-specific TCRs and motifs were then tracked in TCR repertoires from some 86 patients with HPV-related cancers.

Overall study results and their limits: In HPV16-positive patients, expansion of HPV-responsive T cells during chemoradiotherapy was found to be associated with improved recurrence-free survival. Expansion of candidate HPV-specific clones and E7-related TCR motifs was observed in the tumor microenvironment during treatment, whereas no such expansion was observed for non-HPV-specific T cells. The functional definition of HPV-specific T cells came from only two HPV16-positive patients, and the survival association was reported for HPV16-positive patients.

Repertoires were sampled repeatedly over the course of chemoradiotherapy, so clonal expansion could be followed in the tumor microenvironment. This receptor was identified in a human donor with HPV-associated anogenital cancer. This material was collected from a patient who underwent chemoradiotherapy. This sequence uses TRBV10-3 and TRBJ1-5; no D gene call is confident. The DNA reads as follows: TGTGCCATCAGTGACCGGCCTCATAATCAGCCCCAGCATTTT. Protein translation: CAISDRPHNQPQHF.